Reported below is one T cell receptor (beta chain). The data originate from a study of tumor-infiltrating lymphocytes in oesophageal squamous cell carcinoma. TCRdb called the PCR reads again in MiXCR, with one record for every CDR3 protein. This sample has 9,000 or so distinct CDR3 sequences, with 66% found just once. CDR1 is MDHEN, CDR2 SYDVKM, per germline. The V and J ends lost 7 bases and 9 bases respectively, with 13 bases between them. This CDR3 region has 12 residues. The chain couples TRBV28 to TRBJ1-5, with D tentatively TRBD1 (6 bases). The sample taken for sequencing was esophageal tumor tissue. The sequence came from a female donor with esophageal squamous cell carcinoma. DNA for the CDR3: TGTGCCAGCACCACCCCCAGGGGGCCCCAGCATTTT. Amino acids: CASTTPRGPQHF.